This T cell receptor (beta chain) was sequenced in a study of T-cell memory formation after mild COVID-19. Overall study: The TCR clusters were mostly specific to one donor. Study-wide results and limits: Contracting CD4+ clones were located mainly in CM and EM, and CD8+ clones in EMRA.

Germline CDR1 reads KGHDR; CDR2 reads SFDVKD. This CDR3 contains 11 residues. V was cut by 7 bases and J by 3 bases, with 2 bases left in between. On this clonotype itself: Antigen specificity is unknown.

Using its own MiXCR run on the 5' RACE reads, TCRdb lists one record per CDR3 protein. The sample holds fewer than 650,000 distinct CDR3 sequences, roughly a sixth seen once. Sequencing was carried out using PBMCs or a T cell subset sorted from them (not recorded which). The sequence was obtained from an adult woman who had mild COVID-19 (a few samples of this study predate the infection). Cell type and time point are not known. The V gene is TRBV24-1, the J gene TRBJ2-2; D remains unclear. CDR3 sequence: CATRHTGELFF. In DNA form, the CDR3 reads TGTGCCACCAGACACACCGGGGAGCTGTTTTTT.